The 17 T cell receptor beta chains reported below all come from one sample, sequenced in a study of Ad26.COV2.S vaccination and SARS-CoV-2 variants. Treatment here: over 15 received Ad26.COV2.S at low or high dose, single or two shots; roughly five received placebo; per-sample allocation not given. Day 63 following the first vaccine or placebo injection was when the samples were taken. Sequenced by immunoSEQ multiplex PCR; TCRdb stores in-frame clones only, minus some. The top ten clones hold about 10% of a sample with 200,000 to 250,000 clones, approximately 90% of them seen once. Sequenced here: peripheral blood, sampled in a trial of Ad26.COV2.S vaccine versus placebo. These receptor sequences come from a person between 18 and 65 years old who received the Ad26.COV2.S COVID-19 vaccine or a placebo.

The gene calls are TRBV12-2 and TRBJ2-7; the D call in the table, TRBD2, was not verified against the DNA. TRBV12-2 is a documented pseudogene. The CDR3 has 13 residues. CDR3 region: CASRLAHGDEQYF. The CDR3 nucleotides read TGTGCAAGTCGCTTAGCGCACGGGGACGAGCAGTACTTC.

V gene TRBV9 combines with J gene TRBJ1-2; 7 positions agree with TRBD1. J lost 4 bases, V lost 4 bases, and 13 bases had no gene match. Germline V gene lookup returns CDR1 SGDLS and CDR2 YYNGEE. The CDR3 spans 16 residues. The CDR3 coding sequence is TGTGCCAGCAGCTCAGGGGGGGACCTCCTCGGCTATGGCTACACCTTC. Its protein is CASSSGGDLLGYGYTF.

The chain carries TRBV2 and TRBJ2-7, with D possibly being TRBD2 (6 bases). This CDR3 is built from 14 residues. Trimming cost V 4 bases and J 2 bases, with 12 bases left between them. Looked up from germline, CDR1 is SNHLY and CDR2 is FYNNEI. The CDR3 spells CASSVEGGAYEQYF. For the CDR3, the DNA is TGTGCCAGCAGTGTGGAGGGAGGAGCCTACGAGCAGTACTTC.

The chain couples TRBV9 to TRBJ1-5; D is undetermined. Trimming removed 4 bases at V and 6 bases at J, with 11 bases between. The CDR3 is made up of 13 amino acids. In germline, CDR1 is SGDLS, CDR2 YYNGEE. This CDR3 is CASSPRGSQPQHF. The DNA of the CDR3 is TGTGCCAGCAGCCCACGAGGCAGTCAGCCCCAGCATTTT.

This chain uses TRBV3-1 (or the pseudogene TRBV3-2) with TRBJ2-3, with D unclear. In germline, CDR1 is LGHDT, CDR2 YNNKEL (reference sequence). CDR3 length: 12 amino acids. Trimming removed 4 bases from V and 8 bases from J, with 10 bases in between. The CDR3, as DNA: TGTGCCAGCAGCCGCGGCCCAGGTACGCAGTATTTT. Protein sequence: CASSRGPGTQYF.

The chain combines TRBV7-2 with TRBJ2-7; 9 bases match TRBD2. In germline, CDR1 is SGHTA, CDR2 FQGNSA. The junction had 9 bases not matched to a gene; V was cut back by 1 base and J by 5 bases. CDR3 length equals 16 residues. CDR3 residues: CASSLDDGLASNEQYF. In DNA, the CDR3 is TGTGCCAGCAGCTTAGACGACGGACTAGCGTCGAACGAGCAGTACTTC.

Only a few counts were recorded for this clone. The V and J genes are TRBV10-1 and TRBJ1-2; D unresolved. CDR3 length: 13 amino acids. Germline V gives CDR1 WNHNN, CDR2 SYGVQD (reference sequence). The V end was cut by 3 bases, the J end by 0 bases, with 5 bases between. Here the CDR3 DNA reads TGCGCCAGCAGTGATGGGACTAACTATGGCTACACCTTC. Translating it yields CASSDGTNYGYTF.

The gene calls are TRBV5-5 and TRBJ1-3, with D unresolved. Germline V gene lookup returns CDR1 SGHKS and CDR2 YYEKEE (reference sequence). The V end was cut by 4 bases, the J end by 0 bases, with 5 bases between. The CDR3 is 13 residues long. CDR3 nucleotide sequence: TGTGCCAGCAGCCTACCCTCTGGAAACACCATATATTTT. Its translation: CASSLPSGNTIYF.

This clone was counted once. The rearrangement uses TRBV19 and TRBJ2-1, with unresolved D. V lost 5 bases, J lost 4 bases, and 9 bases lay in between. The length of the CDR3 is 13 residues. CDR1 is LNHDA and CDR2 is SQIVND in the germline V gene (reference sequence). The CDR3: CASSDMGYNEQFF. The CDR3 DNA reads as TGTGCCAGTAGTGACATGGGATACAATGAGCAGTTCTTC.

The chain recombines TRBV6-2 or TRBV6-3 with TRBJ2-1; weak D call: TRBD2 (5 bases). V was trimmed by 2 bases and J by 4 bases, leaving 12 bases between them. This CDR3 is 15 amino acids long. In germline, CDR1 is MNHEY, CDR2 SVGEGT. The CDR3 DNA sequence: TGTGCCAGCAGTTACAGTGCGGGCCTTTACAATGAGCAGTTCTTC. It translates to CASSYSAGLYNEQFF.

The V and J genes are TRBV10-2 and TRBJ2-7; D unclear. V lost 5 bases and J 6 bases, leaving 11 bases between the germline ends. The CDR3 is made up of 12 amino acids. Germline CDR1 is WSHSY and CDR2 is SAAADI. CDR3 bases: TGCGCCAGCAGTTTCCGGGCTAGCGAGCAGTACTTC. It specifies CASSFRASEQYF.

This chain connects TRBV14 to TRBJ2-7, with TRBD1 matching 10 bases. With V trimmed by 5 bases and J by 4 bases, 5 bases remained unmatched. The germline gives CDR1 SGHDN, CDR2 FVKESK. The CDR3 length is 14 residues. Written as DNA, the CDR3 is TGTGCCAGCAGCTCAGGACAGGGGGGATACGAGCAGTACTTC. It encodes CASSSGQGGYEQYF.

The chain links TRBV5-4 to TRBJ1-1; D not resolved. Per the germline V gene, CDR1 is SGHNT and CDR2 is YYREEE (reference sequence). Trimming left V 3 bases short and J 1 base short, with 13 bases between. The CDR3 has 15 residues. CDR3 sequence reads: CASSSAMDANTEAFF. CDR3 coding DNA: TGTGCCAGCAGCTCCGCAATGGACGCGAACACTGAAGCTTTCTTT.

The gene calls are TRBV6-1 and TRBJ1-2; TRBD1 matches 8 bases. The CDR3 runs 16 residues. Germline-derived CDR1 and CDR2 are MNHNS and SASEGT. Trimming cost V 3 bases and J 9 bases; bases outside gene matches: 15. This chain's CDR3 is CASSDSKWGTGRSYTF. Here the CDR3 DNA reads TGTGCCAGCAGTGATTCGAAATGGGGGACAGGCCGGAGCTACACCTTC.

This chain uses TRBV6-5 with TRBJ1-5; possible D gene TRBD1, 5 bases. Germline V gives CDR1 MNHEY, CDR2 SVGAGI. With 4 bases removed from V and 3 bases from J, the gap between germline ends came to 13 bases. The CDR3 is made up of 15 amino acids. The CDR3 spells CASSSLRGYNQPQHF. Here the CDR3 DNA reads TGTGCCAGCAGTTCGTTAAGGGGCTACAATCAGCCCCAGCATTTT.

The chain is built from TRBV9 and TRBJ2-7; D remains unclear. The CDR3 loop spans 14 amino acids. CDR1 and CDR2 from the germline V gene are SGDLS and YYNGEE. Between the trimmed V and J ends, which lost 4 bases and 0 bases, there was a span of 11 bases. The CDR3 loop reads CASSRVARSYEQYF. The CDR3 region has the DNA TGTGCCAGCAGCCGAGTCGCGCGCTCCTACGAGCAGTACTTC.

The chain has TRBV30 and TRBJ2-7; TRBD2 aligns across 8 bases. CDR3 length: 13 residues. Germline values: CDR1 GTSNPN, CDR2 SVGIG (reference sequence). After removal of 5 bases from V and 6 bases from J, the junction contained 9 bases not matched to a gene. The CDR3 loop is CAWGRGGPSEQYF. CDR3 nucleotides: TGTGCCTGGGGCCGGGGGGGCCCCTCCGAGCAGTACTTC.